The clone carrying this T cell receptor beta chain showed up many times. Its antigen is not identified. TCRdb processed the RACE reads anew with MiXCR; each CDR3 protein has one entry. The sample holds roughly 45,000 distinct CDR3 sequences, around 9% seen once. V was pared by 5 bases and J by 13 bases, with 2 bases of the junction left unmatched. The length of the CDR3 is 10 residues. CDR1 and CDR2 from the germline V gene are DFQATT and SNEGSKA (reference sequence). The source of the sample is a study of human T cells and chemical hapten exposure. Study overall: Patch testing placed 0.01% DPC on the upper back, with readings at 6 days. Whole-study findings and limits: DPC sensitization left the count of TCRs above 1 in 1000 unchanged.

Sample time point: patch test 1, 2 weeks after DPC sensitization. Treatment given: therapeutic diphenylcyclopropenone sensitization with weekly scalp DPC. Whole blood, unfractionated, served as the material for total RNA extraction. Sequencing was performed on whole blood, taken in connection with sensitization to the hapten diphenylcyclopropenone (DPC). The TCR was taken from a woman aged 45-60 years with alopecia areata. Some clones in this sample may be carry-over from other donors' samples. The genes are TRBV20-1 and TRBJ1-4, with 9 bases matching TRBD1. The CDR3 DNA reads as TGCAGTGCTCGACAGGGGGGACTGTTTTTT. It codes for CSARQGGLFF.